Listed below are T cell receptor beta chains from one sample, sequenced in a study of blood T cells in healthy people across ages. From the 5' RACE reads, TCRdb called clonotypes with MiXCR, one entry per CDR3 protein. The sample shows 800,000 to 950,000 distinct CDR3 sequences, about 27% of them seen only once. The same sample was also studied in work on T cells of mothers and their children.

Sequenced input: blood. The receptors were sampled from a woman between 40 and 50 years old in good health. Each CDR3 is given with its conserved first and last residue. Fields, in order: J gene, D gene, clone size, V gene, CDR3 protein, CDR3 DNA. D genes are given only for firm matches. Expanded clones get a size class; other rows say once, few or many, or leave the size out.

TRBJ2-7 TRBD1 NA TRBV12-3/TRBV12-4 CASAPTGLSYEQYF TGTGCCAGCGCCCCGACAGGGCTAAGCTACGAGCAGTACTTC
TRBJ1-2 TRBD1 NA TRBV20-1 CSALPGTGAYGYTF TGCAGTGCTCTTCCTGGGACAGGGGCGTATGGCTACACCTTC
TRBJ2-6 NA many TRBV6-2/TRBV6-3 CASSPLRGSGANVLTF TGTGCCAGCAGCCCCCTGCGGGGATCAGGGGCCAACGTCCTGACTTTC
TRBJ1-2 NA few TRBV5-6 CASNLVADGGYTF TGTGCCAGCAACTTGGTGGCAGATGGTGGCTACACCTTC
TRBJ1-1 TRBD1 NA TRBV6-5 CVSSYSDRANTEAFF TGTGTCAGCAGTTATTCCGACAGGGCTAACACTGAAGCTTTCTTT
TRBJ1-2 TRBD1 NA TRBV7-9 CASSYLDRVGYGYTF TGTGCCAGCAGCTACTTGGACAGGGTGGGCTATGGCTACACCTTC
TRBJ1-5 NA NA TRBV2 CASRAPGVSNQPQHF TGTGCCAGCAGGGCTCCGGGGGTAAGCAATCAGCCCCAGCATTTT
TRBJ2-4 NA NA TRBV7-2 CASSLVGTGSKNIQYF TGCGCCAGCAGCTTAGTGGGTACAGGCTCCAAAAACATTCAGTACTTC
TRBJ2-5 NA NA TRBV12-3/TRBV12-4 CASRPNKLRETQYF TGTGCCAGCAGGCCGAACAAATTGAGGGAGACCCAGTACTTC
TRBJ2-1 TRBD1 few TRBV29-1 CSGRQGWYNEQFF TGCAGCGGACGACAGGGTTGGTACAATGAGCAGTTCTTC
TRBJ1-2 NA NA TRBV7-9 CASSWTTANYGYTF TGTGCCAGCAGCTGGACGACGGCTAACTATGGCTACACCTTC
TRBJ2-5 TRBD2 few TRBV28 CASSLYTGGIQETQYF TGTGCCAGCAGTTTATATACCGGGGGGATCCAAGAGACCCAGTACTTC
TRBJ2-1 NA many TRBV7-9 CASSHWDKGDNEQFF TGTGCCAGCAGCCATTGGGACAAGGGGGACAATGAGCAGTTCTTC
TRBJ2-6 TRBD2 many TRBV4-3 CASSQRLAGVSGANVLTF TGCGCCAGCAGCCAACGACTAGCGGGTGTCTCTGGGGCCAACGTCCTGACTTTC
TRBJ1-5 NA NA TRBV20-1 CSASGRRGQPQHF TGCAGTGCGTCGGGACGGCGGGGGCAGCCCCAGCATTTT
TRBJ1-4 TRBD1 few TRBV15 CATSRGQGATNEKLFF TGTGCCACCAGCAGAGGACAGGGGGCAACTAATGAAAAACTGTTTTTT
TRBJ1-3 NA NA TRBV11-2 CASSELRRYPAGIPGNTIYF TGTGCCAGCAGCGAACTACGGCGGTACCCCGCAGGGATCCCGGGAAACACCATATATTTT
TRBJ2-7 TRBD1 many TRBV20-1 CSAASDREIYEQYF TGCAGTGCTGCCTCAGACAGGGAGATCTACGAGCAGTACTTC
TRBJ2-7 NA few TRBV30 CAWSRGSAEQYF TGTGCCTGGAGTCGTGGATCAGCCGAGCAGTACTTC
TRBJ1-4 TRBD1 few TRBV10-3 CAISESGTGGEKLFF TGTGCCATCAGTGAGTCGGGGACAGGTGGAGAAAAACTGTTTTTT
TRBJ1-5 NA NA TRBV12-3/TRBV12-4 CASSSAPNQPQHF TGTGCCAGCAGTTCGGCCCCCAATCAGCCCCAGCATTTT
TRBJ2-2 TRBD1 NA TRBV24-1 CATATGTGHTGELFF TGTGCCACGGCCACCGGGACAGGGCACACCGGGGAGCTGTTTTTT
TRBJ1-2 TRBD1 many TRBV6-5 CASSSKGASGYTF TGTGCCAGCAGTTCGAAGGGGGCCAGTGGCTACACCTTC
TRBJ2-1 NA NA TRBV7-9 CASSLTIGWQFF TGTGCCAGCAGCTTGACTATCGGGTGGCAGTTCTTC
TRBJ2-7 NA few TRBV5-1 CASSLVLGRHEQYF TGCGCCAGCAGCTTGGTTCTGGGGCGGCACGAGCAGTACTTC
TRBJ2-7 NA NA TRBV28 CASSWPGRTYEQYF TGTGCCAGCAGTTGGCCAGGGCGTACCTACGAGCAGTACTTC
TRBJ2-3 TRBD2 many TRBV20-1 CSARDFKRGDTDTQYF TGCAGTGCTAGAGATTTCAAGCGGGGGGACACAGATACGCAGTATTTT
TRBJ2-3 TRBD2 many TRBV20-1 CSARDPRLAYTQYF TGCAGTGCTAGAGATCCCCGACTAGCATATACGCAGTATTTT
TRBJ2-1 TRBD2 few TRBV7-2 CASSPTGLAGASGEQFF TGTGCCAGCAGCCCCACCGGACTAGCGGGGGCCTCAGGGGAGCAGTTCTTC
TRBJ1-1 NA NA TRBV12-3/TRBV12-4 CALRGAGTEAFF TGTGCCCTGCGGGGGGCGGGCACTGAAGCTTTCTTT
TRBJ2-1 NA few TRBV7-9 CASSFLAGANNEQFF TGTGCCAGCAGCTTCTTGGCGGGGGCGAACAATGAGCAGTTCTTC
TRBJ1-5 TRBD1 many TRBV30 CAWGQGWGQPQHF TGTGCCTGGGGACAGGGTTGGGGTCAGCCCCAGCATTTT
TRBJ1-1 NA few TRBV28 CASTPWAGGTEAFF TGTGCCAGCACGCCCTGGGCCGGGGGGACTGAAGCTTTCTTT
TRBJ1-4 NA NA TRBV9 CASSGMDKPTNEKRFF TGTGCCAGCAGCGGAATGGACAAACCAACTAATGAAAAACGGTTTTTT
TRBJ2-3 TRBD2 NA TRBV12-3/TRBV12-4 CASRPDTSGFTDTQYF TGTGCCAGCAGACCAGATACTAGCGGGTTCACAGATACGCAGTATTTT
TRBJ2-6 NA NA TRBV2 CASSEGSGVSGANVLTF TGTGCCAGCAGTGAAGGGTCGGGCGTTTCTGGGGCCAACGTCCTGACTTTC
TRBJ2-2 TRBD2 NA TRBV11-2 CASSLGTSGANTGELFF TGTGCCAGCAGCCTCGGGACTAGCGGGGCGAACACCGGGGAGCTGTTTTTT
TRBJ2-5 TRBD2 NA TRBV11-1 CASSLSRGGHQETQYF TGTGCCAGCAGCTTAAGTCGCGGGGGACACCAAGAGACCCAGTACTTC
TRBJ1-5 NA few TRBV20-1 CSARGGMGSNQLQHF TGCAGTGCTAGAGGGGGGATGGGGAGCAATCAGCTCCAGCATTTT
TRBJ1-5 NA many TRBV2 CASSEALSSFYSNQPQHF TGTGCCAGCAGTGAAGCGCTGTCCTCCTTCTATAGCAATCAGCCCCAGCATTTT
TRBJ2-1 TRBD2 few TRBV24-1 CATSDLPTSGGPRGEQFF TGTGCCACCAGTGACCTCCCCACTAGCGGGGGACCTCGGGGTGAGCAGTTCTTC
TRBJ1-1 NA NA TRBV24-1 CATSGRPPEDTEAFF TGTGCCACCAGTGGGAGGCCTCCGGAGGACACTGAAGCTTTCTTT
TRBJ2-7 NA NA TRBV28 CVAGQFYEQYF TGTGTCGCGGGACAGTTCTACGAGCAGTACTTC
TRBJ1-1 NA NA TRBV10-3 CAISRRGGMNTEAFF TGTGCCATCAGCCGGCGGGGCGGGATGAACACTGAAGCTTTCTTT
TRBJ2-1 TRBD2 NA TRBV7-2 CASSSGLGPREQFF TGTGCCAGCAGCTCGGGACTAGGCCCTCGGGAGCAGTTCTTC
TRBJ2-1 TRBD2 many TRBV5-6 CASSLAGGSSSYNEQFF TGTGCCAGCAGCTTGGCCGGGGGGTCAAGCTCCTACAATGAGCAGTTCTTC
TRBJ2-7 NA many TRBV20-1 CSADEGTYEQYF TGCAGTGCCGACGAGGGGACCTACGAGCAGTACTTC
TRBJ2-3 TRBD2 many TRBV6-1 CASRTLTGGGSTDTQYF TGTGCCAGCAGAACCCTTACTGGCGGGGGGTCCACAGATACGCAGTATTTT
TRBJ1-5 NA once TRBV29-1 CSVGSGDQPQHF TGCAGCGTTGGTTCCGGGGACCAGCCCCAGCATTTT
TRBJ1-1 NA NA TRBV18 CASSPPTDMNTEAFF TGTGCCAGCTCACCACCGACAGACATGAACACTGAAGCTTTCTTT
TRBJ1-5 NA NA TRBV20-1 CSAIRENIYNQPQHF TGCAGTGCTATCAGGGAAAACATATACAATCAGCCCCAGCATTTT
TRBJ2-3 NA few TRBV28 CASSFGAGYEYF TGTGCCAGCAGTTTTGGGGCAGGCTACGAGTATTTT
TRBJ1-2 NA NA TRBV2 CASRPWSDYGYTF TGTGCCAGCAGGCCGTGGAGCGACTATGGCTACACCTTC
TRBJ2-1 TRBD1 NA TRBV20-1 CSAEGQDRPYNEQFF TGCAGTGCGGAGGGACAGGACCGTCCCTACAATGAGCAGTTCTTC